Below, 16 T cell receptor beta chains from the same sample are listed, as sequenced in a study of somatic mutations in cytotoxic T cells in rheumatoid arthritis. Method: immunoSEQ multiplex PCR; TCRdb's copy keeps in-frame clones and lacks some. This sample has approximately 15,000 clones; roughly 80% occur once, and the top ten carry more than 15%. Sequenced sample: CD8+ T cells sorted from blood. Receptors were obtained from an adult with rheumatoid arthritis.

CDR3 DNA sequence: TGTGCCAGCAGCGATACGGCGGGCAGCTATGGCTACACCTTC. Protein: CASSDTAGSYGYTF. The chain has TRBV6-1 and TRBJ1-2; the D is unclear. The CDR3 has 14 residues. The V end lost 6 bases, the J end lost 4 bases, and 15 bases lay between the germline ends. Germline lookup yields CDR1 MNHNS and CDR2 SASEGT.

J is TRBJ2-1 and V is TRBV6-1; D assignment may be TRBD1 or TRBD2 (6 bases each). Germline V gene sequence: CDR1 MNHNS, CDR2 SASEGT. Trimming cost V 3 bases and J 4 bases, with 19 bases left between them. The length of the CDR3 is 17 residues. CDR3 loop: CASSEGIGGGPYNEQFF. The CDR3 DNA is TGTGCCAGCAGTGAGGGGATAGGAGGGGGGCCATACAATGAGCAGTTCTTC.

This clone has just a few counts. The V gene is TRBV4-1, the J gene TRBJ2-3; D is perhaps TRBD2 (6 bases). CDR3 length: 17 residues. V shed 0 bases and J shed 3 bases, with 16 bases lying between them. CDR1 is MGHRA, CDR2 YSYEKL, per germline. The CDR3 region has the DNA TGCGCCAGCAGCCAAGATCGGCTCGCGGGGCTTACAGATACGCAGTATTTT. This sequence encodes CASSQDRLAGLTDTQYF.

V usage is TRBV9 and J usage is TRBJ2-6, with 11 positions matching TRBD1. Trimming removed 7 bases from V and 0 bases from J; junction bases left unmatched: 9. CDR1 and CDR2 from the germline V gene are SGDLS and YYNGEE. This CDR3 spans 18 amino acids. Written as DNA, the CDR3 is TGTGCCAGCTTCGGACAGGGGGCTGATATCTCTGGGGCCAACGTCCTGACTTTC. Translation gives CASFGQGADISGANVLTF.

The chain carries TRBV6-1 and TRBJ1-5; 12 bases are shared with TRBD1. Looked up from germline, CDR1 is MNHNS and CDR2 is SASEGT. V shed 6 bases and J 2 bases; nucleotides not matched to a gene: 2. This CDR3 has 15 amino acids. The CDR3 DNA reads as TGTGCCAGCAGGGGACAGGGGGCGGGCAATCAGCCCCAGCATTTT. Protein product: CASRGQGAGNQPQHF.

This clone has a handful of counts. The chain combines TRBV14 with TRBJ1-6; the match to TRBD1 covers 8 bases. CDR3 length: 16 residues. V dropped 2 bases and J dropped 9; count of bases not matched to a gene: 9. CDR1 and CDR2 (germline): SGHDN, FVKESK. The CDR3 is CASSQRQGSWGSPLHF. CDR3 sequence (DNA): TGTGCCAGCAGCCAACGACAGGGGTCTTGGGGTTCACCCCTCCACTTT. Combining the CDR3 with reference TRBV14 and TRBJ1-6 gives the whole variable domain EAGVTQFPSHSVIEKGQTVTLRCDPISGHDNLYWYRRVMGKEIKFLLHFVKESKQDESGMPNNRFLAERTGGTYSTLKVQPAELEDSGVYFCASSQRQGSWGSPLHFGNGTRLTVT.

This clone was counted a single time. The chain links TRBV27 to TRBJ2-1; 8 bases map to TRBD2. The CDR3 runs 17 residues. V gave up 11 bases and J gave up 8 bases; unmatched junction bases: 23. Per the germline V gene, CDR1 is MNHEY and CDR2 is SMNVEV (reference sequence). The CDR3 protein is CASAVRGGPLLQYEQFF. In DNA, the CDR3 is TGTGCCTCAGCGGTACGGGGGGGTCCCCTTCTACAATATGAGCAGTTCTTC.

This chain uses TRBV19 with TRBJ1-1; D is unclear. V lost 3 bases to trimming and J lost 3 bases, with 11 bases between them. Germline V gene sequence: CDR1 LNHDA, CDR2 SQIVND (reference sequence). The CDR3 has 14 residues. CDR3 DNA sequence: TGTGCCAGTAGTATCGGACTTTTCGACACTGAAGCTTTCTTT. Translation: CASSIGLFDTEAFF.

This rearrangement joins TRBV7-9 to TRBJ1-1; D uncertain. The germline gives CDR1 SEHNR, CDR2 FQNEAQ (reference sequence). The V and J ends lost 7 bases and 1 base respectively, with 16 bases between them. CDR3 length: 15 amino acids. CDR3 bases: TGTGCCAGCACCACCTTGGGAGACGAGAACACTGAAGCTTTCTTT. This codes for CASTTLGDENTEAFF.

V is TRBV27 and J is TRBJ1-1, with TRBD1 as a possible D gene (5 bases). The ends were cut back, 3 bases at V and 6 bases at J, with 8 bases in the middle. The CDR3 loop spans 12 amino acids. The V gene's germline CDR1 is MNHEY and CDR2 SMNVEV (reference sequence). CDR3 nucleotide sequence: TGTGCCAGCAGTTTTCGGGGCGCTGAAGCTTTCTTT. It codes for CASSFRGAEAFF.

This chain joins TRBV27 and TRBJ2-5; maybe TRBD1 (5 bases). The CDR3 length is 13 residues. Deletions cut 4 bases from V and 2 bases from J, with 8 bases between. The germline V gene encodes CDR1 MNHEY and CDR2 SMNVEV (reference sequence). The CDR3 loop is CASSSQGQETQYF. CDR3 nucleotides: TGTGCCAGCAGTTCCCAGGGACAAGAGACCCAGTACTTC.

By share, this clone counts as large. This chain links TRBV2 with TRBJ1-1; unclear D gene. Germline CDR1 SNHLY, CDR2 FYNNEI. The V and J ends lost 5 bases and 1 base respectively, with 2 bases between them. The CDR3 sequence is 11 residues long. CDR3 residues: CASSQNTEAFF. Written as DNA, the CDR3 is TGTGCCAGCAGTCAGAACACTGAAGCTTTCTTT.

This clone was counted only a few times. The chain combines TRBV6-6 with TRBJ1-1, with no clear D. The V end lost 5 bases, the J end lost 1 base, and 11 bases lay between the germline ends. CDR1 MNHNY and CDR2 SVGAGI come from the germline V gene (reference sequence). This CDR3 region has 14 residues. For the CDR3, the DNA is TGTGCCAGCAGTCACACGGGCCCGAACACTGAAGCTTTCTTT. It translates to CASSHTGPNTEAFF.

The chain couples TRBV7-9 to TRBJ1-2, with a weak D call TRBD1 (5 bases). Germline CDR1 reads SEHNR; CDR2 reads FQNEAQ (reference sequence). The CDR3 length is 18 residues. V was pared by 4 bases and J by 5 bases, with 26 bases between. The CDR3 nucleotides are TGTGCCAGCAGCTCCCCCCGGGACTTCATTAGGGAGGCTTATGGCTACACCTTC. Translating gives CASSSPRDFIREAYGYTF.

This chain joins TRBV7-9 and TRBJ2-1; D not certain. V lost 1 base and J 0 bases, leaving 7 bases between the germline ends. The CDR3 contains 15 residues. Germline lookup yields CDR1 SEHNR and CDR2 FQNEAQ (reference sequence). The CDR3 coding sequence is TGTGCCAGCAGCTTAGGGCAAATCTCCTACAATGAGCAGTTCTTC. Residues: CASSLGQISYNEQFF.

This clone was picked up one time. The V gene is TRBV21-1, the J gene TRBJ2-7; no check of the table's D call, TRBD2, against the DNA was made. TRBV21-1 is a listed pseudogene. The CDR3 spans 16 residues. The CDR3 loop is CASSRVLAGGPYEQYV. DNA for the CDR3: TGTGCCAGCAGCAGAGTTCTAGCGGGGGGACCCTACGAGCAGTACGTC.